This TCR beta chain originates from a study of blood T cell repertoires in COVID-19. Overall study context: Samples came from the United States, Italy and Spain, spanning acute and convalescent COVID-19. Sources were T cells, B-cell-depleted T cells, or PBMCs; the material itself was cDNA or gDNA.

Profiling relied on immunoSEQ multiplex PCR, and the TCRdb table lists in-frame clones only, not all of them. The sample lists about 69,000 clones; around 86% were seen once. Per germline, CDR1 LNHDA and CDR2 SQIVND (reference sequence). The CDR3 length is 14 residues. The trim removed 5 bases at V and 5 bases at J, leaving 6 bases unmatched. Sample: peripheral blood. The sequence derives from a middle-aged man with COVID-19, enrolled during active disease. The chain carries TRBV19 and TRBJ2-7, with 10 bases that match TRBD1. The CDR3 loop reads CASSSRQGANEQYF. As DNA, the CDR3 is TGTGCCAGTAGTTCCCGACAGGGGGCCAACGAGCAGTACTTC.